The 10 T cell receptor beta chains below were found in one sample sequenced in a study of blood T cell repertoires in COVID-19. Assay: immunoSEQ multiplex PCR; the TCRdb copy retains only in-frame clones and omits some. The sample has about 290,000 clones; 89% are singletons. What was sequenced was PBMCs or T cells enriched from blood (not recorded which). The receptors derive from a middle-aged woman who had recovered from COVID-19.

The chain uses TRBV6-5 and TRBJ1-1, with TRBD1 matching 9 bases. The CDR3 extends over 14 amino acids. Germline CDR1 and CDR2: MNHEY and SVGAGI. Germline trimming cut 6 bases from V and 4 bases from J; bases unmatched to any gene: 6. CDR3: CASRLQGAGTEAFF. CDR3 DNA sequence: TGTGCCAGCAGATTACAGGGGGCTGGCACTGAAGCTTTCTTT.

V gene TRBV20-1 combines with J gene TRBJ2-3; D remains unclear. V lost 2 bases and J lost 9, with 9 bases in between. CDR3 length: 11 amino acids. Germline V CDR1 and CDR2: DFQATT, SNEGSKA (reference sequence). The CDR3 here is CSARLLSTQYF. CDR3 bases: TGCAGTGCTAGACTCCTTTCGACGCAGTATTTT.

The chain uses TRBV5-1 and TRBJ2-5; 11 bases are shared with TRBD2. Germline CDR1 and CDR2: SGHRS and YFSETQ. This CDR3 is 16 amino acids long. Trimming at V came to 1 base and at J to 1 base, leaving 3 bases not matched to a gene. In DNA, the CDR3 is TGCGCCAGCAGCTTGTTTCTAGCGGGAGGCCAAGAGACCCAGTACTTC. Residues: CASSLFLAGGQETQYF.

This clone was detected a few times. J is TRBJ1-2 and V is TRBV4-1; 8 nucleotides align to TRBD1. CDR1 is MGHRA, CDR2 YSYEKL, per germline. V lost 0 bases to trimming and J lost 5 bases; unmatched junction nucleotides: 17. CDR3 length: 19 amino acids. CDR3 region: CASSQENGGKTGAGYGYTF. The DNA for the CDR3 is TGCGCCAGCAGCCAAGAGAACGGGGGCAAGACAGGGGCGGGGTATGGCTACACCTTC.

The gene calls are TRBV3-1 (or the pseudogene TRBV3-2) and TRBJ2-4; 8 bases are shared with TRBD1. CDR1 and CDR2 (germline): LGHDT, YNNKEL (reference sequence). This CDR3 region has 16 residues. Trimming at V came to 1 base and at J to 4 bases, leaving 6 bases not matched to a gene. Here the CDR3 reads CASSQALQGGKNIQYF. The CDR3 DNA sequence: TGTGCCAGCAGCCAAGCGCTACAGGGGGGAAAAAACATTCAGTACTTC.

The V call is TRBV4-2, the J call TRBJ1-2, with a weak D call TRBD1 (5 bases). CDR1 LGHNA and CDR2 YNFKEQ come from the germline V gene. The CDR3 length is 13 residues. V dropped 4 bases and J dropped 3 bases, with 9 bases sitting between them. This chain's CDR3 is CASSRGGDYGYTF. In DNA, the CDR3 is TGTGCCAGCAGCCGGGGGGGGGACTATGGCTACACCTTC.

The chain employs TRBV18 and TRBJ1-1, with D unclear. V lost 0 bases and J 4 bases, leaving 9 bases between the germline ends. Germline V gene sequence: CDR1 KGHSH, CDR2 LQKENI. This CDR3 comprises 14 residues. In DNA form, the CDR3 reads TGTGCCAGCTCACCACCGACAATGGGCACTGAAGCTTTCTTT. Amino acids: CASSPPTMGTEAFF.

The J gene is TRBJ1-1, the V gene TRBV5-1; 8 nucleotides line up with TRBD1. The CDR3 loop spans 14 amino acids. CDR1 and CDR2 (germline): SGHRS, YFSETQ. The V and J ends lost 1 base and 3 bases, in that order; junction bases with no gene match: 2. The CDR3 is CASSLTGGHTEAFF. CDR3 coding DNA: TGCGCCAGCAGCTTGACAGGGGGGCACACTGAAGCTTTCTTT.

This clone was seen once. This sequence joins TRBV6-5 and TRBJ1-2; D perhaps matches TRBD1 (5 bases). The germline V and J ends were trimmed by 5 bases and 8 bases, with 15 bases remaining between them. CDR3 length: 13 amino acids. The germline V gene has CDR1 MNHEY and CDR2 SVGAGI. CDR3 nucleotides: TGTGCCAGCAGTCCTGTTTGGGGCTCCGGCTACACCTTC. It codes for CASSPVWGSGYTF.

This clone has more than one count but fewer than ten. The chain combines TRBV5-1 with TRBJ1-1; 8 nucleotides line up with TRBD1. This CDR3 contains 14 residues. In germline, CDR1 is SGHRS, CDR2 YFSETQ. Trimming at V came to 4 bases and at J to 4 bases, leaving 6 bases not matched to a gene. As DNA, the CDR3 is TGCGCCAGCAGCCGGGGAACAGGGGGCACTGAAGCTTTCTTT. Its translation is CASSRGTGGTEAFF.